Included here is one TCR beta chain sequence, with context. No cognate antigen has been identified for it. It has no much larger one-base neighbor in the sample; base qualities were not kept. V is cut by 10 bases and J by 8 bases, and the space between the germline ends is 15 bases. The CDR3 runs 12 residues from the cysteine to the phenylalanine. The only DNA kept is the CDR3, 36 bases in frame from the first base. From the germline V gene, CDR1 is MDHEN and CDR2 is SYDVKM. Library construction relied on the immunoSEQ multiplex PCR assay. Entries here come from immuneACCESS through TCRdb and include only in-frame sequences with V and J called. Some clones fail to appear in such tables; in the studies checked, an unresolved V gene covers under half of the shortfall, and the cause of the remainder is unknown. The sample yields over 90,000 clones; approximately 90% were counted once. The ten most abundant clones make up 0.9% to 0.95% of the sample.

This entry comes from a study of T cell changes during pregnancy in multiple sclerosis (dated by TCRdb to the late 2010s). Regarding the complete study: In women with multiple sclerosis, the researchers looked at how the T cell repertoire shifted as pregnancy progressed.

The sequencing here drew on peripheral blood, taken after pregnancy. The chain is made from TRBV28 and TRBJ2-1, with the D gene not confidently named. This sequence was found in a female donor with multiple sclerosis, enrolled in a pregnancy study. The CDR3 region has the sequence CAITSFRDEQFF. At the DNA level, the sequence is TGTGCCATCACATCTTTCCGGGATGAGCAGTTCTTC.